These 10 T cell receptor beta chains were all obtained from the same sample, sequenced in a study of blood T cell repertoires in COVID-19. The table came from immunoSEQ multiplex PCR; TCRdb's copy has only in-frame clones and leaves some out. Among tens of thousands of clones listed, over 80% were seen once. The sample consisted of peripheral blood. These receptors were taken from a man at least 80 years old with active or convalescent COVID-19.

The chain is built from TRBV7-9 and TRBJ2-3; 8 nucleotides align to TRBD1. This CDR3 region has 13 residues. Looked up from germline, CDR1 is SEHNR and CDR2 is FQNEAQ (reference sequence). V shed 7 bases and J 2 bases; nucleotides not matched to a gene: 2. The CDR3 loop reads CASKGQVTDTQYF. The CDR3 region has the DNA TGTGCCAGCAAGGGACAGGTCACAGATACGCAGTATTTT. The full variable domain, its missing parts supplied by reference TRBV7-9 and TRBJ2-3, is DTGVSQNPRHKITKRGQNVTFRCDPISEHNRLYWYRQTLGQGPEFLTYFQNEAQLEKSRLLSDRFSAERPKGSFSTLEIQRTEQGDSAMYLCASKGQVTDTQYFGPGTRLTVL.

CDR3 sequence: CTSSQGTGDHSYNSPLHF. The DNA of the CDR3 is TGCACCAGCAGCCAAGGGACAGGGGATCACTCCTATAATTCACCCCTCCACTTT. The genes are TRBV1 and TRBJ1-6; the table's D call, TRBD1, has no DNA check behind it. TRBV1 is shown as a pseudogene. The CDR3 sequence is 18 residues long.

The chain links TRBV4-1 to TRBJ1-3, with D uncertain. V was trimmed by 0 bases and J by 0 bases, leaving 12 bases between them. The germline V gene has CDR1 MGHRA and CDR2 YSYEKL. This CDR3 spans 17 amino acids. The CDR3 sequence is CASSQDYIYGSGNTIYF. The CDR3 nucleotides are TGCGCCAGCAGCCAAGATTATATTTACGGCTCTGGAAACACCATATATTTT.

The rearrangement joins TRBV11-2 to TRBJ2-2; TRBD1 matches at 7 bases. The CDR3 extends over 14 amino acids. CDR1 and CDR2 from the germline V gene are SGHAT and FQNNGV. V lost 4 bases to trimming and J lost 7 bases; unmatched junction nucleotides: 6. The CDR3 nucleotides are TGTGCCAGCAGCTCGGACAGGCGGCACGGGGAGCTGTTTTTT. As protein: CASSSDRRHGELFF.

This chain uses TRBV30 with TRBJ2-7; D unclear. This CDR3 is built from 13 residues. Trimming removed 1 base at V and 6 bases at J, with 13 bases between. In germline, CDR1 is GTSNPN, CDR2 SVGIG (reference sequence). The chain's CDR3 is CAWSALLSGEQYF. The CDR3 bases are TGTGCCTGGAGTGCCCTCCTGAGTGGCGAGCAGTACTTC.

V is TRBV6-1 and J is TRBJ2-2; the match to TRBD2 covers 9 bases. The V gene's germline CDR1 is MNHNS and CDR2 SASEGT. V lost 2 bases, J lost 3 bases, and 1 base stayed unmatched. The CDR3 loop spans 15 amino acids. For the CDR3, the DNA is TGTGCCAGCAGTGAATCTAGCGGGGACACCGGGGAGCTGTTTTTT. This translates into CASSESSGDTGELFF.

The J gene is TRBJ2-1, the V gene TRBV11-2; 10 bases are shared with TRBD1. CDR1 and CDR2 from the germline V gene are SGHAT and FQNNGV. Unmatched junction bases numbered 5, after V lost 8 bases and J lost 4 bases. This CDR3 comprises 14 residues. CDR3 sequence reads: CASRGTGAYNEQFF. CDR3 sequence (DNA): TGTGCCAGCCGCGGGACAGGGGCTTACAATGAGCAGTTCTTC. Looking up the rest from reference TRBV11-2 and TRBJ2-1 gives the full variable domain: EAGVAQSPRYKIIEKRQSVAFWCNPISGHATLYWYQQILGQGPKLLIQFQNNGVVDDSQLPKDRFSAERLKGVDSTLKIQPAKLEDSAVYLCASRGTGAYNEQFFGPGTRLTVL.

V is TRBV6-5 and J is TRBJ2-2, with 11 bases identical to TRBD1. The CDR3 is made up of 15 amino acids. The V segment lost 8 bases and the J segment 6 bases; nucleotides outside the gene matches: 8. Germline values: CDR1 MNHEY, CDR2 SVGAGI. CDR3 residues: CASYRDRGFAGELFF. The CDR3 DNA follows: TGTGCCAGCTACCGGGACAGGGGGTTCGCCGGGGAGCTGTTTTTT.

The chain employs TRBV11-3 and TRBJ2-5, with D maybe TRBD1 (7 bases). The germline gives CDR1 SGHNT, CDR2 YENEEA. The CDR3 length is 15 residues. V lost 5 bases and J lost 4, with 17 bases in between. CDR3 coding DNA: TGTGCCAGCAGCCCTGGGGGGACAGAGGGAGAGACCCAGTACTTC. Translation: CASSPGGTEGETQYF. Variable domain in full (rest from reference TRBV11-3 and TRBJ2-5): EAGVVQSPRYKIIEKKQPVAFWCNPISGHNTLYWYLQNLGQGPELLIRYENEEAVDDSQLPKDRFSAERLKGVDSTLKIQPAELGDSAVYLCASSPGGTEGETQYFGPGTRLLVL.

The chain recombines TRBV2 with TRBJ2-4, with D perhaps TRBD1 (5 bases). The V gene lost 2 bases and the J gene lost 5 bases, with 13 bases spanning the gap. CDR1 and CDR2 (germline): SNHLY, FYNNEI. CDR3 length: 15 residues. The CDR3, as DNA: TGTGCCAGCAGTGAAACGTGGACAACACAAAACATTCAGTACTTC. Its protein is CASSETWTTQNIQYF. Full variable domain (rest looked up from reference TRBV2 and TRBJ2-4): EPEVTQTPSHQVTQMGQEVILRCVPISNHLYFYWYRQILGQKVEFLVSFYNNEISEKSEIFDDQFSVERPDGSNFTLKIRSTKLEDSAMYFCASSETWTTQNIQYFGAGTRLSVL.